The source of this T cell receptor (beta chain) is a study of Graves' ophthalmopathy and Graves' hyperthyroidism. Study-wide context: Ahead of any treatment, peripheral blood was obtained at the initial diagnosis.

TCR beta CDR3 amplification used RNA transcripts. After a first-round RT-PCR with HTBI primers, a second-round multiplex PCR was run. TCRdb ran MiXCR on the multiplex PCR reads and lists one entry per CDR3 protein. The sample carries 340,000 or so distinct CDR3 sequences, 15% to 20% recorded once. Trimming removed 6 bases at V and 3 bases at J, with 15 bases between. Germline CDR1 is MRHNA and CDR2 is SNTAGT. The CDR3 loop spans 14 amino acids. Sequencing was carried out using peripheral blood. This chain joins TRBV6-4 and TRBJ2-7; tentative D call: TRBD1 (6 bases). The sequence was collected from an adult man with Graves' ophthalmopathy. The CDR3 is CASSRQDRLYEQYF. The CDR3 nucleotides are TGTGCCAGCAGCCGCCAGGACAGACTCTACGAGCAGTACTTC.